This T cell receptor beta chain was sequenced in a study of cytomegalovirus exposure and HLA in healthy donors. The CDR3 totals 16 residues. V gave up 2 bases and J gave up 3 bases; unmatched junction bases: 7. Looked up from germline, CDR1 is KGHSH and CDR2 is LQKENI. Use of 60 Vbeta and 13 Jbeta primers characterized the PCR. Sequencing used immunoSEQ multiplex PCR; TCRdb keeps in-frame clones, though not all of them. Among around 100,000 clones listed, 10% were seen once. The chain is built from TRBV18 and TRBJ2-3, with 8 bases aligning to TRBD2. The source of this sequence is a man between 35 and 55 years old in good health and CMV-seropositive. Input material: PBMCs. The CDR3 sequence is CASSPIAGGRTDTQYF. DNA of the CDR3: TGTGCCAGCTCACCAATCGCGGGAGGAAGGACAGATACGCAGTATTTT.